A single TCR beta chain is shown here with its context. The sample comes from a study of blood T cell repertoires in COVID-19. Overall study context: Samples of COVID-19 (acute and convalescent) were obtained from the United States, Italy and Spain. From T cells, B-cell-depleted T cells, or PBMCs came the material, which was cDNA or gDNA.

Germline-derived CDR1 and CDR2 are KGHSH and LQKENI. Losses at the gene ends were 2 bases for V and 2 bases for J; bases not matched to a gene: 9. CDR3 length: 16 residues. Per the original methods: Estimation of nucleated cell counts relied on the amplification of reference gene primers. The repertoire was sequenced with immunoSEQ multiplex PCR; TCRdb's copy has only in-frame clones and lacks some. V and J calls plus clone size are reproduced from that table; the DNA served to infer D and trimming. This table holds fewer than 85,000 clones, roughly four fifths found once. The clonotype originates from a woman aged 80 or older with active or convalescent COVID-19. Sequenced input: peripheral blood. The V gene is TRBV18, the J gene TRBJ2-7; 7 positions agree with TRBD1. The CDR3: CASSPETGMEAYEQYF. DNA for the CDR3: TGTGCCAGCTCACCAGAGACAGGGATGGAGGCCTACGAGCAGTACTTC.